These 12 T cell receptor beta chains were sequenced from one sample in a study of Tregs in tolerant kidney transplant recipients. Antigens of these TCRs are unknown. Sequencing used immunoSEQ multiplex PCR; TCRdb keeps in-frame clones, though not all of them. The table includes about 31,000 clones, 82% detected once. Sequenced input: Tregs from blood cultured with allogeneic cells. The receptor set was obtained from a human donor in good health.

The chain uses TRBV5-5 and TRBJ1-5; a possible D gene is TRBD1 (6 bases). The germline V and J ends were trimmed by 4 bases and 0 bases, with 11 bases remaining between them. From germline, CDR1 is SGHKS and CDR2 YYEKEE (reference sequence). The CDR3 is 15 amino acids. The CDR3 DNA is TGTGCCAGCAGCCTAGGACAGTATAGCAATCAGCCCCAGCATTTT. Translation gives CASSLGQYSNQPQHF.

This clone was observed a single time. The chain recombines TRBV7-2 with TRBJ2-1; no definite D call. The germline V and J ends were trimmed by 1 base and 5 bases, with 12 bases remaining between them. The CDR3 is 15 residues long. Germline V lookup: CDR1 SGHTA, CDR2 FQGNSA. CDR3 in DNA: TGTGCCAGCAGCTTAGGACTCCCCGTTGACAATGAGCAGTTCTTC. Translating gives CASSLGLPVDNEQFF.

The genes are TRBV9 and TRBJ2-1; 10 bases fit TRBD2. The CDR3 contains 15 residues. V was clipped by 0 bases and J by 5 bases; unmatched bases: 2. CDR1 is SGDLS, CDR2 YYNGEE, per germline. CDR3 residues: CASSVGTSGNNEQFF. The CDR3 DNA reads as TGTGCCAGCAGCGTAGGGACTAGCGGTAACAATGAGCAGTTCTTC.

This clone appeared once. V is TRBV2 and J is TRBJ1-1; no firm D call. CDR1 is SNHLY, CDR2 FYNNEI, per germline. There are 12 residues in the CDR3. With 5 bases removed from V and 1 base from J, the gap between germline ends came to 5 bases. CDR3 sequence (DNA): TGTGCCAGCAGTATGAGGAACACTGAAGCTTTCTTT. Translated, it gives CASSMRNTEAFF.

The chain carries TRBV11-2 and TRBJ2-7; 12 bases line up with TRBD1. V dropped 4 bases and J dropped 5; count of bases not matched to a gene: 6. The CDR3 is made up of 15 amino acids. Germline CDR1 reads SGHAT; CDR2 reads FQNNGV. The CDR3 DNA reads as TGTGCCAGCAGCTCAAGGCGGGACAGGGGGCACGAGCAGTACTTC. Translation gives CASSSRRDRGHEQYF.

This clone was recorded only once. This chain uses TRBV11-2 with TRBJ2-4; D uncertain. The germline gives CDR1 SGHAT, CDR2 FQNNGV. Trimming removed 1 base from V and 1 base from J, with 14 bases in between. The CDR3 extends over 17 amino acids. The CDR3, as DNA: TGTGCCAGCAGCTTAGGCGCGAGACGGACGGCCAAAAACATTCAGTACTTC. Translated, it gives CASSLGARRTAKNIQYF.

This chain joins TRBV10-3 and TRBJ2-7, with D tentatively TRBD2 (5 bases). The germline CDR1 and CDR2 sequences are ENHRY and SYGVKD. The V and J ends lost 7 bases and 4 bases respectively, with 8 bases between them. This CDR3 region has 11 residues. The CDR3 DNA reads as TGTGCCATCATCCGAGGGTACGAGCAGTACTTC. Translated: CAIIRGYEQYF.

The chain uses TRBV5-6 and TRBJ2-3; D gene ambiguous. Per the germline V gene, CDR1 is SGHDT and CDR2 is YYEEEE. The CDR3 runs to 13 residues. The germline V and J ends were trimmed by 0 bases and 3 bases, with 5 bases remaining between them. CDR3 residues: CASSLAGTDTQYF. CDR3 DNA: TGTGCCAGCAGCTTGGCCGGGACAGATACGCAGTATTTT.

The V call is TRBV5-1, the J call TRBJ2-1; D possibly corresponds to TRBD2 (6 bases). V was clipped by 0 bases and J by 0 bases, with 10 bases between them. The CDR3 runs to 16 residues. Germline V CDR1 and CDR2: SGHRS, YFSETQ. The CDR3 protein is CASSLGTSSSYNEQFF. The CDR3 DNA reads TGCGCCAGCAGCTTGGGAACTAGCAGCTCCTACAATGAGCAGTTCTTC.

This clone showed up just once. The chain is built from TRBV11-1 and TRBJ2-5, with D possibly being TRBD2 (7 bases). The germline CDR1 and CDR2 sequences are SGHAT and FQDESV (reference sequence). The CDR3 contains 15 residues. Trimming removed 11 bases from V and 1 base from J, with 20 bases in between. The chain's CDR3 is CASNQEGGPQETQYF. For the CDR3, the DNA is TGTGCCTCCAATCAGGAGGGGGGGCCCCAAGAGACCCAGTACTTC.

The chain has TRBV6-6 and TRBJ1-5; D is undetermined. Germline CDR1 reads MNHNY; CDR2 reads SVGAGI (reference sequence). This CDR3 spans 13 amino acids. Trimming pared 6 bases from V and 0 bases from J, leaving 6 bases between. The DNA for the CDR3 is TGTGCCAGCAGACCCGATAGCAATCAGCCCCAGCATTTT. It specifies CASRPDSNQPQHF.

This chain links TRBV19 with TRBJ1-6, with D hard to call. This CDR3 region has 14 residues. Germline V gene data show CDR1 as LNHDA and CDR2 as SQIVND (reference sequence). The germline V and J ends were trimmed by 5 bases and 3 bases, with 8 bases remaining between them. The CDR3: CASSYARYNSPLHF. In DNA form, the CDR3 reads TGTGCCAGTAGTTACGCCCGCTATAATTCACCCCTCCACTTT.